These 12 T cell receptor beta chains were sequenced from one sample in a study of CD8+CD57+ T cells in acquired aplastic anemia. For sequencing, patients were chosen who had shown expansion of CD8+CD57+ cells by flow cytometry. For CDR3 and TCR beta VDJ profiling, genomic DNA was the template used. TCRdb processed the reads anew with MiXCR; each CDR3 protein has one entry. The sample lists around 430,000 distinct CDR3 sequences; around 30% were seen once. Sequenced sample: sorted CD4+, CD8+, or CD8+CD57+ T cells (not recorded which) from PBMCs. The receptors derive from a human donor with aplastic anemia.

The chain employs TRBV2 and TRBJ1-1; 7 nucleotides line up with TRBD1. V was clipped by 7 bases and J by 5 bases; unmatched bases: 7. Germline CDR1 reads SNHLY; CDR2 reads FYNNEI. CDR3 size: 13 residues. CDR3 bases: TGTGCCAGCATGAACAGGGGAGGAACTGAAGCTTTCTTT. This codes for CASMNRGGTEAFF.

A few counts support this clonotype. The CDR3: CATSTTGQGYTF. CDR3 nucleotide sequence: TGTGCCACCAGCACGACAGGGCAAGGCTACACCTTC. The V gene is TRBV24-1, the J gene TRBJ1-2; 7 nucleotides agree with TRBD1. The CDR3 length is 12 residues. The germline CDR1 and CDR2 sequences are KGHDR and SFDVKD. Germline trimming cut 7 bases from V and 8 bases from J; bases unmatched to any gene: 6.

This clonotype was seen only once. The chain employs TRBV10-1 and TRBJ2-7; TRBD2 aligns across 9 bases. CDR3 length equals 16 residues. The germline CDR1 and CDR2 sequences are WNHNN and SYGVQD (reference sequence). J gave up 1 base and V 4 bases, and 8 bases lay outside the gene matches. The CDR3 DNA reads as TGCGCCAGCAGTGGCGGGGGTAGCGGGGGTTCCTACGAGCAGTACTTC. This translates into CASSGGGSGGSYEQYF.

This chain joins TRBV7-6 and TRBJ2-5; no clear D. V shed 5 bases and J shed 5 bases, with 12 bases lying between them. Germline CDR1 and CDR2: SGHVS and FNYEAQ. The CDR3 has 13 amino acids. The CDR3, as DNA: TGTGCCAGCAGCCCCCCCGGGTGGGAGACCCAGTACTTC. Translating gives CASSPPGWETQYF. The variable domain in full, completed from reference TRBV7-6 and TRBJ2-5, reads GAGVSQSPRYKVTKRGQDVALRCDPISGHVSLYWYRQALGQGPEFLTYFNYEAQQDKSGLPNDRFSAERPEGSISTLTIQRTEQRDSAMYRCASSPPGWETQYFGPGTRLLVL.

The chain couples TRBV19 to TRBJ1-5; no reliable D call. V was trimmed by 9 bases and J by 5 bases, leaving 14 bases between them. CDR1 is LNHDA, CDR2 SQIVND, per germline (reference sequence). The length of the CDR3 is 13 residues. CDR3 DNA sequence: TGTGCCAGCAGCACTCAGCCCGATCAGCCCCAGCATTTT. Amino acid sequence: CASSTQPDQPQHF.

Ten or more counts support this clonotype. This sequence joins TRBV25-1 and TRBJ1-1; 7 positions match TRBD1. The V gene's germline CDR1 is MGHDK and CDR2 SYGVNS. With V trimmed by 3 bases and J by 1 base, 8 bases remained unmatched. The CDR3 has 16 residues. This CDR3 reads CASSDRTGSGNTEAFF. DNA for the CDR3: TGTGCCAGCAGTGATAGGACAGGATCAGGGAACACTGAAGCTTTCTTT.

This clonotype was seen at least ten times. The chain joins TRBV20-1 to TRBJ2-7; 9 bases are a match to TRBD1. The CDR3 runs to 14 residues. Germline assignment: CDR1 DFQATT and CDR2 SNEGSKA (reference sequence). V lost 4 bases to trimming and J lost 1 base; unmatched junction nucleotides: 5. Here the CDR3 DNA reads TGCAGTGCTACCGGGACAGGGACGTCCTACGAGCAGTACTTC. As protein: CSATGTGTSYEQYF.

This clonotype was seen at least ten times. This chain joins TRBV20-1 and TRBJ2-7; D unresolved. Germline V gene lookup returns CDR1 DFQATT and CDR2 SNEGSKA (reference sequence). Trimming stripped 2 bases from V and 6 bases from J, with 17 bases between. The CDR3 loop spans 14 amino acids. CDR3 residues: CSARLGPMGGEQYF. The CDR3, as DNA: TGCAGTGCTAGACTCGGGCCGATGGGTGGCGAGCAGTACTTC.

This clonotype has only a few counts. The DNA for the CDR3 is TGCGCCAGCAGCTTTCCGGGACAGGGGATTCACGAGCAGTACTTC. Amino acid sequence: CASSFPGQGIHEQYF. This chain links TRBV5-1 with TRBJ2-7, with 10 bases lining up with TRBD1. The germline gives CDR1 SGHRS, CDR2 YFSETQ. V lost 2 bases, J lost 5 bases, and 7 bases stayed unmatched. The CDR3 extends over 15 amino acids.

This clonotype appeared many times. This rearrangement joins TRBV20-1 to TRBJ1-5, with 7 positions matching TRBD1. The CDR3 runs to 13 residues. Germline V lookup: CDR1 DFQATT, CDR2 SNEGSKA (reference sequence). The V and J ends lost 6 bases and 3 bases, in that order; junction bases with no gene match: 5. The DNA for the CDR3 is TGCAGTGCAGCCGGGACAGACAATCAGCCCCAGCATTTT. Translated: CSAAGTDNQPQHF.

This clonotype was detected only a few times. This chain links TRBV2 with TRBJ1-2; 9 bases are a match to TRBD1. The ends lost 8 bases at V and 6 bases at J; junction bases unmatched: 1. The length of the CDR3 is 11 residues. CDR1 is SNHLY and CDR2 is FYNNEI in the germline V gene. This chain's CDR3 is CASDRGNGYTF. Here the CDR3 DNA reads TGTGCCAGCGACAGGGGGAATGGCTACACCTTC.

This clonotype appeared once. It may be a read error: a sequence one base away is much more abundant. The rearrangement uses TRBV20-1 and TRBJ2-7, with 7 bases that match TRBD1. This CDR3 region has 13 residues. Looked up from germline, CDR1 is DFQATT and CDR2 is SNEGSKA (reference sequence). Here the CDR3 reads CSANRQGFYEQHF. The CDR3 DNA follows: TGCAGTGCTAACCGACAGGGTTTTTACGAGCAGCACTTC.